This is a list of T cell receptor beta chains from one sample in a study of blood T cell repertoires in COVID-19. TCRdb's copy holds only in-frame clones and misses some; the assay was immunoSEQ multiplex PCR. The sample carries about 190,000 clones, 88% recorded once. Sequenced input: peripheral blood. All receptors derive from a human donor in a cohort sampled during active COVID-19. Each CDR3 is given with its conserved first and last residue. The D gene is left open where the match is weak. For some rows the clone size is stated as once, few or many, or as a class when expanded; others skip it.

j_call | d_call | v_call | clone_size | cdr3_aa | cdr3_nt
TRBJ2-1 | TRBD2 | TRBV20-1 | . | CSASKLAGANEQFF | TGCAGTGCTAGTAAACTAGCGGGGGCCAATGAGCAGTTCTTC
TRBJ2-3 | TRBD2 | TRBV2 | . | CASSWDYTSTDTQYF | TGTGCCAGCAGTTGGGACTATACTAGCACAGATACGCAGTATTTT
TRBJ1-1 | TRBD1 | TRBV24-1 | . | CATSDVGQLNTEAFF | TGTGCCACCAGTGATGTGGGACAGTTGAACACTGAAGCTTTCTTT
TRBJ2-4 | TRBD2 | TRBV7-2 | . | CASSLRLAGAYIQYF | TGTGCCAGCAGCTTAAGACTAGCGGGAGCCTACATTCAGTACTTC
TRBJ2-1 | TRBD2 | TRBV28 | . | CASTRAGVQNEQFF | TGTGCCAGCACCAGAGCGGGAGTACAGAATGAGCAGTTCTTC
TRBJ1-6 | TRBD1 | TRBV3-1/TRBV3-2 | . | CASSSTGEYINSPLHF | TGTGCCAGCAGTTCGACAGGGGAATATATTAATTCACCCCTCCACTTT
TRBJ2-3 | . | TRBV4-2 | . | CASSQAREDFRDWADTQYF | TGTGCCAGCAGCCAAGCTAGGGAGGACTTCCGGGATTGGGCAGATACGCAGTATTTT
TRBJ2-7 | TRBD1 | TRBV5-5 | . | CASSPGQGAAYEQYF | TGTGCCAGCAGCCCGGGACAGGGGGCTGCCTACGAGCAGTACTTC
TRBJ1-1 | TRBD1 | TRBV12-3/TRBV12-4 | . | CASSDRGTEAFF | TGTGCCAGCAGCGACAGGGGCACTGAAGCTTTCTTT
TRBJ2-5 | TRBD2 | TRBV9 | . | CASSPTSGRDQETQYF | TGTGCCAGCAGCCCCACAAGCGGGAGGGACCAAGAGACCCAGTACTTC
TRBJ1-3 | . | TRBV25-1 | . | CASSGTVGGNTIYF | TGTGCCAGCAGTGGGACAGTCGGTGGAAACACCATATATTTT
TRBJ1-2 | TRBD1 | TRBV6-5 | . | CASGDRGGYTF | TGTGCCAGCGGGGACAGGGGTGGCTACACCTTC
TRBJ2-2 | . | TRBV29-1 | . | CSVRDFTGELFF | TGCAGCGTTCGGGATTTCACCGGGGAGCTGTTTTTT
TRBJ1-2 | . | TRBV19 | . | CASKQGTRSYGYTF | TGTGCCAGTAAGCAGGGGACAAGATCCTATGGCTACACCTTC
TRBJ1-3 | TRBD1 | TRBV5-1 | . | CASTLGQAGGNTIYF | TGCGCCAGCACCCTGGGACAGGCGGGAGGAAACACCATATATTTT
TRBJ2-3 | . | TRBV5-4 | . | CASSPGGLSTDTQYF | TGTGCCAGCAGCCCGGGTGGCCTCAGCACAGATACGCAGTATTTT
TRBJ2-7 | TRBD1 | TRBV18 | . | CASSPSTGGYEQYF | TGTGCCAGCTCACCGTCGACAGGGGGCTACGAGCAGTACTTC
TRBJ2-7 | . | TRBV10-2 | once | CASTGSAYEQYF | TGCGCCAGCACGGGTTCGGCTTACGAGCAGTACTTC
TRBJ1-1 | . | TRBV4-1 | once | CASSQTDDTEAFF | TGCGCCAGCAGTCAGACAGATGACACTGAAGCTTTCTTT
TRBJ2-7 | . | TRBV5-1 | . | CASSNRTGGVYEQYF | TGCGCCAGCAGCAACCGGACAGGAGGGGTCTACGAGCAGTACTTC
TRBJ1-1 | . | TRBV29-1 | . | CSTRLQGRDTEAFF | TGCAGCACACGACTTCAGGGAAGGGACACTGAAGCTTTCTTT
TRBJ2-7 | . | TRBV19 | few | CASRPGFSYEQYF | TGTGCCAGTAGACCGGGATTCTCCTACGAGCAGTACTTC
TRBJ2-7 | TRBD2 | TRBV7-9 | few | CASSLSGGPYEQYF | TGTGCCAGCAGCTTAAGCGGGGGTCCCTACGAGCAGTACTTC
TRBJ2-1 | TRBD2 | TRBV10-3 | . | CAISDAGTTYNEQFF | TGTGCCATCAGTGATGCCGGGACTACCTACAATGAGCAGTTCTTC
TRBJ2-3 | . | TRBV3-1/TRBV3-2 | once | CASSQDGYRRGRIFTDTQYF | TGTGCCAGCAGCCAAGATGGGTATAGAAGGGGCCGAATTTTCACAGATACGCAGTATTTT
TRBJ2-7 | TRBD1 | TRBV9 | once | CASSVGQGTYEQYF | TGTGCCAGCAGCGTAGGACAGGGAACTTACGAGCAGTACTTC
TRBJ2-7 | . | TRBV30 | . | CAWSGGLLYEQYF | TGTGCCTGGAGTGGGGGACTGCTCTACGAGCAGTACTTC
TRBJ2-1 | TRBD2 | TRBV11-2 | once | CASSLVEYGLDDEQFF | TGTGCCAGCAGCTTAGTTGAATACGGACTAGATGATGAGCAGTTCTTC
TRBJ2-1 | . | TRBV4-3 | . | CASRPDILQDAGNEQFF | TGCGCCAGCCGACCAGATATATTACAGGATGCGGGGAATGAGCAGTTCTTC
TRBJ2-2 | . | TRBV19 | . | CASSTRPITGELFF | TGTGCCAGTAGTACGCGGCCGATTACCGGGGAGCTGTTTTTT
TRBJ2-2 | TRBD1 | TRBV6-6 | . | CASRGTANTGELFF | TGTGCCAGCAGGGGGACAGCGAACACCGGGGAGCTGTTTTTT
TRBJ1-5 | TRBD1 | TRBV28 | . | CASSAGTGGNQPQHF | TGTGCCAGCAGTGCCGGGACAGGGGGCAATCAGCCCCAGCATTTT
TRBJ2-5 | . | TRBV6-6 | . | CASTGGYQETQYF | TGTGCCAGCACGGGCGGGTACCAAGAGACCCAGTACTTC
TRBJ1-4 | TRBD1 | TRBV15 | . | CATSRDRQGANRATNEKLFF | TGTGCCACCAGCAGAGACAGACAGGGGGCTAACCGAGCAACTAATGAAAAACTGTTTTTT
TRBJ2-7 | . | TRBV18 | once | CASSPMGQSSYEQYF | TGTGCCAGCTCACCCATGGGGCAGAGCTCCTACGAGCAGTACTTC
TRBJ2-3 | TRBD2 | TRBV11-2 | . | CASSLAGGLTDTQYF | TGTGCCAGCAGCTTGGCGGGGGGACTCACAGATACGCAGTATTTT
TRBJ2-7 | TRBD2 | TRBV4-3 | . | CASSQDRVRAGGSLYEQYF | TGCGCCAGCAGCCAAGATCGGGTTAGGGCGGGGGGCTCTCTCTACGAGCAGTACTTC
TRBJ2-7 | TRBD1 | TRBV27 | . | CASSRGQGMGEQYF | TGTGCCAGCAGTCGCGGACAGGGTATGGGCGAGCAGTACTTC
TRBJ1-1 | . | TRBV11-2 | . | CASSLDQNTEAFF | TGTGCCAGCAGCTTAGACCAGAACACTGAAGCTTTCTTT
TRBJ1-5 | . | TRBV15 | once | CATSSTLEPGLSNQPQHF | TGTGCCACCAGCAGCACCTTAGAGCCGGGACTTAGCAATCAGCCCCAGCATTTT